This T cell receptor beta chain was profiled in a study of cytomegalovirus exposure and HLA in healthy donors (TCRdb year 2017). General notes on the study: In an earlier analysis of roughly 500 of the donors, 250 to 350 Gb of sequence data and 117 million unique TCR beta sequences from about 179 million T cells were reported. In an earlier analysis of 500 to 650 of the donors, high-throughput TCR beta sequencing was used to judge whether each TCR beta V gene segment behaved as functional or pseudogenic. About 320 gigabases of sequencing data and 78 million or so unique TCR sequences were included in an early release covering roughly 700 HLA-typed donors. A few DR-DQ haplotypes were handled as single units for association and clustering because linkage in the cohort was strong. Among the approximately 430 genotyped donors, approximately 77% belonged to the genetic ancestry cluster associated with self-reported Caucasian donors. Every repertoire in the discovery cohort had been generated on one and the same sequencing platform. In addition to the first cohort of 650 to 750 subjects, a separate validation cohort of 120 different subjects was used. To predict cytomegalovirus infection status, the study combined high-throughput TCR immunosequencing, statistical association of individual TCRs with disease status, and machine learning. A later analysis re-examined previously published TCR beta repertoires from just over 650 donors and added high-resolution HLA genotyping to investigate patterns of TCR occurrence. The study used immunosequencing to profile the T cell repertoires of 666 subjects and linked those repertoires to cytomegalovirus serostatus. The study aimed to test whether signatures of past pathogen exposure could be identified by cataloging public T cell receptors. HLA typing covered class I and class II loci at four-digit resolution. Among about 370 genotyped donors of the cohort, an average of about 240,000 unique TCR beta nucleotide sequences was sequenced per donor, of which 15% to 20% were non-productive. The number of typed donors differed by locus: about 620-630 for A, B, C, DRB1 and DQB1; some 500 for DQA1; some 610 for DPA1; and 450 to 480 for DPB1. In a later genetic analysis, genome-wide SNP genotypes for about 55% of the roughly 700 donors were used, and that subset was treated as a discovery cohort. The later analysis used no new phenotypic data to find candidate immune exposures, relying instead on TCR beta sequences and their occurrence across donors. Donor age, sex, ethnicity and CMV serostatus were compiled alongside the repertoire data. Broad study findings and their caveats: In vitro tests confirmed that a few of the cytomegalovirus-associated TCR beta chains recognize cytomegalovirus antigens. The only immune exposure information available for the cohort was CMV serostatus. It was suggested by the authors that the approach could potentially be generalized to other disease states and immunological phenotypes. In a later analysis, HLA-associated TCR beta chains were found to be more clonally expanded and to have lower generation probabilities than equally common non-associated chains. When HLA alleles, especially DR and DQ, strongly co-occurred, TCR associations were difficult to assign to individual alleles. Correlated functional status among segregating V segments might be attributable to linkage disequilibrium, but an unknown experimental factor could not be ruled out. In a later analysis, most CMV-associated TCR beta chains were found to appear HLA-restricted, with HLA associations seemingly driven largely by CMV exposure. An association between a missense DCLRE1C variant and V-gene and J-gene trimming of TCR beta chains was found in a later genetic analysis and replicated in an independent cohort. A cluster of highly shared sequence variants was judged likely to represent a technical artifact of the sequencing pipeline. In a later analysis, several top co-occurrence clusters were reported to appear linked to parvovirus B19, influenza, CMV and Epstein-Barr virus. Cytomegalovirus status was reported to be diagnosed by the classifier with high specificity and sensitivity in both the original and validation cohorts. Because HLA typing was unavailable for some donors at each locus, only the typed subset was used in association tests. Specific HLA alleles were associated with roughly 17,000 TCR beta sequences at a false discovery rate of 0.05 in a later analysis. Compared with the roughly 700-donor mean, donors in an Asian-associated ancestry cluster had fewer N-insertions in productive TCRs, according to a later genetic analysis. The cohort was sequenced for TCR beta chains only, and without alpha or paired-chain data the features that could be detected were limited. In an earlier analysis of some 500 of the donors, most TCR beta V segments appeared in productive rearrangements about 87% or about 30% of the time, broadly matching IMGT annotations. The presence/absence analyses assumed that sequencing depth was roughly uniform across donors, and that assumption may not be true. A further reported finding was that TCR beta sequences accurately predicted the HLA-A and HLA-B alleles for most subjects in the first cohort. Because counts were too low, 15 or so rarely observed V segments, including chromosome 9 orphons, were excluded from the earlier analysis of 587 of the donors. The study gave a list of over 150 TCR beta chains associated with cytomegalovirus. A later analysis found that TCR association rates varied across HLA loci, with DRB1 alleles showing the most associated TCRs and HLA-C alleles the fewest. Across donors, most TCR sequences were observed very rarely, whereas some public TCRs were present in many individuals.

The library was prepared using the immunoSEQ multiplex PCR assay. The multiplex PCR relied on a mix of 60 forward primers for TCR Vbeta segments and 13 reverse primers for TCR Jbeta segments. Amplification of the CDR3 region of rearranged TCR beta genes was performed with a multiplex PCR assay on genomic DNA. The Illumina HiSeq System was used to sequence the amplified TCR beta libraries as 87-base-pair reads. The authors' pipeline ran thus. A later analysis counted about 76 million unique TCR beta chains across the 550 to 700 repertoires, and some 11 million of these chains were shared by at least two donors. To remove PCR and sequencing errors, raw reads were error-corrected and collapsed into unique sequences using a nearest-neighbor algorithm that merged closely related sequences. CDR3 sequences were aligned to IMGT reference sequences to assign V, D and J gene segments. Each retained sequence needed at least a six-nucleotide match to both a V gene segment and a J gene segment. A rearrangement was called productive if the CDR3 had no stop codons and remained in frame with V and J, and every other rearrangement was called non-productive. Following IMGT convention, CDR3 was defined as the stretch from the second conserved V-encoded cysteine to the conserved J-encoded phenylalanine. In an earlier analysis of 587 of the donors, sequences lacking an unambiguous match to a single V gene segment were excluded. In an earlier analysis of 587 of the donors, a V segment was called functional when productive rearrangements were above 56.7%, and segregating when the standard deviation between donors exceeded 5%. A statistical classification framework was built for diagnosing cytomegalovirus status from the catalog of TCR beta chain sequences. A later analysis assigned V and J genes by comparing TCR nucleotide sequences with IMGT/GENE-DB human TR gene sequences. Using the TCRdist pipeline, a later analysis assigned CDR3 sequences along with most-parsimonious VDJ recombination scenarios. In a later analysis, each TCR beta chain was defined by its CDR3 amino acid sequence together with its V-gene family, and reads lacking a unique V-gene family were excluded. In a later analysis, 550 to 650 highly shared, low-generation-probability nucleotide sequences were removed to address suspected cross-contamination and a sequencing artifact. In a later analysis, a clonal expansion index for each public chain was calculated from normalized within-repertoire ranks of inferred template counts. Generation probabilities in a later analysis came from a VDJ recombination model fitted to out-of-frame rearrangements, and those results were checked against IGoR. A later analysis scored TCR-TCR, TCR-HLA and TCR-CMV co-occurrence with hypergeometric tests, applying a repertoire-size bias correction to TCR pairs. A later analysis estimated false discovery rates by permuting HLA or CMV assignments 20 times. In a later analysis, co-occurring TCRs were grouped using DBSCAN, and TCRdist sequence similarity was added for clustering within HLA-allele-positive subsets. Repertoires with fewer than 30,000 or more than 120,000 public chains were left out of co-occurrence clustering, as were about five repertoires with anomalous nucleotide sharing. TCRdb took over this immuneACCESS table, retaining in-frame rearrangements with V and J assigned. Such tables are incomplete; in checked studies, under half of the missing clones stem from an unresolved V gene, and the remainder is unexplained. V, J and clone size are taken as reported in that table, and D and trimming were inferred from the DNA itself. The sample has roughly 190,000 clones on record, roughly 79% of them singletons. 1.6% of the sample lies in the top ten.

A remark on this clone: It has no known antigen specificity. No base qualities exist here, and no much larger clone lies one base off it.

In total, around 600 healthy bone marrow donors made up the cohort. All cohort members were sampled while nominally healthy, although unrecorded immune exposures were likely present. The donor was CMV seronegative and belonged to the group of over 300 seronegative cohort members. A peripheral blood sample was provided by each donor, and peripheral blood mononuclear cells were used for TCR beta sequencing. The Qiagen DNeasy Blood Extraction Kit was used to extract genomic DNA from the blood cell samples. The receptor was derived from a woman aged 18 to 35 in good health and CMV-seronegative. Input material: PBMCs.

The CDR3 region reads CATSSQGDEQFF. The DNA reads TGTGCCACCAGCAGCCAGGGGGATGAGCAGTTCTTC. The sequence links TRBV15 to TRBJ2-1, with TRBD1 identical over 7 junction bases. V and J are trimmed by 3 bases and 8 bases, and the gene matches miss 1 base of the junction. Sequences LNHNV (CDR1) and YYDKDF (CDR2) are obtained from the germline V gene (reference sequence). Reading from cysteine to phenylalanine, the CDR3 counts 12 amino acids. Here the CDR3 DNA is all that survives: 36 bases in frame from base 1.